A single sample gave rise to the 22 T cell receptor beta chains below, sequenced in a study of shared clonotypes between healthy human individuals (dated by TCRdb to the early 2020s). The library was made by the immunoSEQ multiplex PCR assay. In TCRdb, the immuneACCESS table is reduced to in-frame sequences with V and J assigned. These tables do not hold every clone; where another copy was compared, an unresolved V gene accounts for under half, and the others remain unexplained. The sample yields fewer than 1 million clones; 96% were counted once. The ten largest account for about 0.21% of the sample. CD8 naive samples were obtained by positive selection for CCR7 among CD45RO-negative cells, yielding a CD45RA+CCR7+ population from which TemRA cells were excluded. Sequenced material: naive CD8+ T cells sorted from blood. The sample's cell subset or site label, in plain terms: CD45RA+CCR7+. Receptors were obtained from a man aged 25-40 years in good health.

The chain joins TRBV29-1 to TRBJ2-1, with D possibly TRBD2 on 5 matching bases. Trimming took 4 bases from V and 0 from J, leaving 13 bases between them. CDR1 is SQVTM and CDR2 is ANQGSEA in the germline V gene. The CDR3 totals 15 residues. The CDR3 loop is CSVAGTESSYNEQFF. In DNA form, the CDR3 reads TGCAGCGTTGCGGGAACCGAAAGCTCCTACAATGAGCAGTTCTTC.

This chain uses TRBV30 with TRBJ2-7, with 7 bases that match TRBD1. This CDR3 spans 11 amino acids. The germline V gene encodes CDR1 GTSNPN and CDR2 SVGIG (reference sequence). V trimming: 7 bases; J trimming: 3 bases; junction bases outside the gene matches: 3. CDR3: CAYRDSYEQYF. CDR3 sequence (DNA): TGTGCCTACAGGGACAGCTACGAGCAGTACTTC. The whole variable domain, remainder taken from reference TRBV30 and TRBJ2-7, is SQTIHQWPATLVQPVGSPLSLECTVEGTSNPNLYWYRQAAGRGLQLLFYSVGIGQISSEVPQNLSASRPQDRQFILSSKKLLLSDSGFYLCAYRDSYEQYFGPGTRLTVT.

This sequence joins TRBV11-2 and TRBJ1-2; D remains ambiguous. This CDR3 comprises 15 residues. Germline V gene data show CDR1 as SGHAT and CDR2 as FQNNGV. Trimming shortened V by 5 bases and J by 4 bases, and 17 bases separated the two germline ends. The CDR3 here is CASSVPKDALYGYTF. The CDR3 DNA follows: TGTGCCAGCAGCGTCCCGAAGGATGCCCTCTATGGCTACACCTTC.

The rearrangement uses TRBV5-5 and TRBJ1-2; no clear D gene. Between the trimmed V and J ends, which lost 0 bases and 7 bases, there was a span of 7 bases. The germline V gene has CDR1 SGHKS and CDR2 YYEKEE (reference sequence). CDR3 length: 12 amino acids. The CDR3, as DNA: TGTGCCAGCAGCTTGGGTGGGCTTGGCTACACCTTC. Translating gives CASSLGGLGYTF.

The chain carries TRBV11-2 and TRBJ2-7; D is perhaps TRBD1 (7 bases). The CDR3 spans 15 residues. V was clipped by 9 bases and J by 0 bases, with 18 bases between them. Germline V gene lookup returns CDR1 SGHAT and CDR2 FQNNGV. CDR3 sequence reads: CASQGARGASYEQYF. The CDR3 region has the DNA TGTGCCAGTCAAGGGGCCAGGGGGGCCTCCTACGAGCAGTACTTC. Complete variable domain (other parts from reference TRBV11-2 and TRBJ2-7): EAGVAQSPRYKIIEKRQSVAFWCNPISGHATLYWYQQILGQGPKLLIQFQNNGVVDDSQLPKDRFSAERLKGVDSTLKIQPAKLEDSAVYLCASQGARGASYEQYFGPGTRLTVT.

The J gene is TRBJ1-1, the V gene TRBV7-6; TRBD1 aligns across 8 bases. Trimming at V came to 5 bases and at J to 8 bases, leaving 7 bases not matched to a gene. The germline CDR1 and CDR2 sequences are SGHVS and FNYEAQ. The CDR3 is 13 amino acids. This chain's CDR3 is CASSLPRTGEAFF. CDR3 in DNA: TGTGCCAGCAGCCTACCCCGGACAGGGGAAGCTTTCTTT.

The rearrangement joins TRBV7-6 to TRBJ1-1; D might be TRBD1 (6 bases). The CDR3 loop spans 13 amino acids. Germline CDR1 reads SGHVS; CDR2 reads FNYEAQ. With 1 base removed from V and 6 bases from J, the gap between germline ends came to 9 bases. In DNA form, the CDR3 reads TGTGCCAGCAGCTTAGGACAGGTTTCTGAAGCTTTCTTT. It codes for CASSLGQVSEAFF. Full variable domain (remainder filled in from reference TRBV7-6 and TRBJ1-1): GAGVSQSPRYKVTKRGQDVALRCDPISGHVSLYWYRQALGQGPEFLTYFNYEAQQDKSGLPNDRFSAERPEGSISTLTIQRTEQRDSAMYRCASSLGQVSEAFFGQGTRLTVV.

CDR3 residues: CASSLGSGMEEETQYF. The CDR3, as DNA: TGTGCCAGCAGTTTAGGCTCTGGGATGGAAGAAGAGACCCAGTACTTC. V and J are TRBV27 and TRBJ2-5, with D unresolved. This CDR3 contains 16 residues. Looked up from germline, CDR1 is MNHEY and CDR2 is SMNVEV (reference sequence). V was cut by 2 bases and J by 3 bases, with 16 bases left in between.

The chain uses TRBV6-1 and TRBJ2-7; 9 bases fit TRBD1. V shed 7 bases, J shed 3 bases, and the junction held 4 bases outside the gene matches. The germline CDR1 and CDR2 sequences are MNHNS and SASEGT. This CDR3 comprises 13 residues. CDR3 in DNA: TGTGCCAGCACCGGGACAGGGCTCTACGAGCAGTACTTC. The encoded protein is CASTGTGLYEQYF.

The CDR3 is CASSLVGQGEGYTF. As DNA, the CDR3 is TGTGCCAGCAGCTTAGTTGGACAGGGGGAAGGCTACACCTTC. The chain has TRBV5-4 and TRBJ1-2, with 10 bases matching TRBD1. The germline CDR1 and CDR2 sequences are SGHNT and YYREEE (reference sequence). Trimming cost V 2 bases and J 8 bases; bases outside gene matches: 6. The CDR3 length is 14 residues.

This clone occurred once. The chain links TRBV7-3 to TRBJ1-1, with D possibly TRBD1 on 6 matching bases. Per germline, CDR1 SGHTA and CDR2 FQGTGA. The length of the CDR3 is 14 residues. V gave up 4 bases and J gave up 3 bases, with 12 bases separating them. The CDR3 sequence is CASSSSGAHTEAFF. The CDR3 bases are TGTGCCAGCAGCTCCTCAGGGGCTCACACTGAAGCTTTCTTT.

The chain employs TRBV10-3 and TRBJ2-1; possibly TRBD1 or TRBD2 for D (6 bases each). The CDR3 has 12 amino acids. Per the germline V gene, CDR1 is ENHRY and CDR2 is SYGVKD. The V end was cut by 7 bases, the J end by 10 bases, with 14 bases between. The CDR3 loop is CAITSPGAEQFF. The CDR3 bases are TGTGCCATCACTTCTCCGGGGGCAGAGCAGTTCTTC.

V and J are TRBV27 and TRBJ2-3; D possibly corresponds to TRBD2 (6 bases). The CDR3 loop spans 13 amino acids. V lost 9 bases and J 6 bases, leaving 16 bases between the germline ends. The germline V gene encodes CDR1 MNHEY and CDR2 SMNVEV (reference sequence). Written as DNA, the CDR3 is TGTGCCAGTTCACTACGGGACTTTGATACGCAGTATTTT. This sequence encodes CASSLRDFDTQYF.

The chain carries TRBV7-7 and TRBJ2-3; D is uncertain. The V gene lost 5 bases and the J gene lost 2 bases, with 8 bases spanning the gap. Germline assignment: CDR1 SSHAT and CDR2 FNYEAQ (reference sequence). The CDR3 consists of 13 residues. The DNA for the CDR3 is TGTGCCAGCAGCGGTCGGGCCACAGATACGCAGTATTTT. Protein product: CASSGRATDTQYF.

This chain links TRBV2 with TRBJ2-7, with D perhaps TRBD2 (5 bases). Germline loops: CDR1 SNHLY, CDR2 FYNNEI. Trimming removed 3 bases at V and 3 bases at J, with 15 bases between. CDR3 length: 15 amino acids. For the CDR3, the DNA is TGTGCCAGCAGTGAGGCGAGCGGTATATTCTACGAGCAGTACTTC. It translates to CASSEASGIFYEQYF.

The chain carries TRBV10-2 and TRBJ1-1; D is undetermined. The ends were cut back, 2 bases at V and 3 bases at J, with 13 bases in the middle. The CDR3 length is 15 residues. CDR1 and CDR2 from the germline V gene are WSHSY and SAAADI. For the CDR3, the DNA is TGCGCCAGCAGTGAGGTATTTGAAGAAGACACTGAAGCTTTCTTT. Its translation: CASSEVFEEDTEAFF.

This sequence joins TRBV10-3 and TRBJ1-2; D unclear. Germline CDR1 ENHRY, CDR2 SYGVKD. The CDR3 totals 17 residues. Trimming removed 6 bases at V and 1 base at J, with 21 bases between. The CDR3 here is CAIRPSDTQRYNYGYTF. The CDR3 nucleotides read TGTGCCATCAGGCCGAGCGACACACAAAGGTATAACTATGGCTACACCTTC.

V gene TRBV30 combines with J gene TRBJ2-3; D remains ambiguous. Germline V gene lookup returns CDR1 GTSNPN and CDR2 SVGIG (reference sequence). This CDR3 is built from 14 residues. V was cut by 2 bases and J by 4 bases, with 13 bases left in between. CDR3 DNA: TGTGCCTGGAGTACCGGGTACCCGGCAGATACGCAGTATTTT. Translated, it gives CAWSTGYPADTQYF.

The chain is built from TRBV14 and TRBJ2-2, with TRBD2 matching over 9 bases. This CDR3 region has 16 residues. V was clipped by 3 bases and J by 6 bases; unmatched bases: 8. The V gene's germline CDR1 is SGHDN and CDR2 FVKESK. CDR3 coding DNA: TGTGCCAGCAGCCAGAGAGTAGCGGGAGTGGCCGGGGAGCTGTTTTTT. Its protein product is CASSQRVAGVAGELFF.

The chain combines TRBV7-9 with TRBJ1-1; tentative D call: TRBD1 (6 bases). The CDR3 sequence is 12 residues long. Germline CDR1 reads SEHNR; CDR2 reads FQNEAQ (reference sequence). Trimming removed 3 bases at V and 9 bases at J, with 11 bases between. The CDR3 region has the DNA TGTGCCAGCAGCTTCTTGCGGGACAAAGCTTTCTTT. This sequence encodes CASSFLRDKAFF.

For the CDR3, the DNA is TGTGCCAGCAGCTCAAACCGGATACGGAGCTCCTACGAGCAGTACTTC. Encoded protein: CASSSNRIRSSYEQYF. This chain joins TRBV7-9 and TRBJ2-7; D is ambiguous. The V gene's germline CDR1 is SEHNR and CDR2 FQNEAQ (reference sequence). This CDR3 contains 16 residues. Trimming left V 4 bases short and J 0 bases short, with 16 bases between.

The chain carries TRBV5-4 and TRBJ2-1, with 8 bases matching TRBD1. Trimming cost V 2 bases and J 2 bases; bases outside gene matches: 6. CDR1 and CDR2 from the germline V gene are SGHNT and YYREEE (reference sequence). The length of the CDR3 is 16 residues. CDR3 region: CASSFMVTGAYNEQFF. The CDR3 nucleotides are TGTGCCAGCAGCTTCATGGTGACAGGGGCCTACAATGAGCAGTTCTTC.